The 14 T cell receptor beta chains reported below all come from one sample, sequenced in a study of T cell responses to AZD1222 COVID-19 vaccine. Sequencing used immunoSEQ multiplex PCR; TCRdb keeps in-frame clones, though not all of them. The sample holds more than 95,000 clones, 80% to 90% seen once. The sample was peripheral blood, taken on day 0 of AZD1222 vaccination. The receptors were sampled from an adult in good health.

The chain recombines TRBV19 with TRBJ2-1; TRBD1 matches 8 bases. Per the germline V gene, CDR1 is LNHDA and CDR2 is SQIVND (reference sequence). CDR3 size: 15 residues. The V segment lost 1 base and the J segment 1 base; nucleotides outside the gene matches: 0. The DNA for the CDR3 is TGTGCCAGTAGTATAGGGGACAGGTCCTACAATGAGCAGTTCTTC. Its protein product is CASSIGDRSYNEQFF. The full variable domain, in which reference TRBV19 and TRBJ2-1 provide the parts outside the CDR3, is DGGITQSPKYLFRKEGQNVTLSCEQNLNHDAMYWYRQDPGQGLRLIYYSQIVNDFQKGDIAEGYSVSREKKESFPLTVTSAQKNPTAFYLCASSIGDRSYNEQFFGPGTRLTVL.

V and J are TRBV28 and TRBJ1-2; 7 bases line up with TRBD1. CDR3 length: 14 residues. The germline CDR1 and CDR2 sequences are MDHEN and SYDVKM. V trimming: 8 bases; J trimming: 3 bases; junction bases outside the gene matches: 9. In DNA form, the CDR3 reads TGTGCCAGCCGAAGAGGGACAGCCTACTATGGCTACACCTTC. Translated, it gives CASRRGTAYYGYTF.

V and J are TRBV5-6 and TRBJ2-7; D is uncertain. The CDR3 is 15 amino acids. V lost 1 base to trimming and J lost 0 bases, with 11 bases between them. CDR1 SGHDT and CDR2 YYEEEE come from the germline V gene. The CDR3: CASSLFGSYSYEQYF. CDR3 nucleotides: TGTGCCAGCAGCTTGTTTGGGTCCTACTCCTACGAGCAGTACTTC.

The V and J genes are TRBV19 and TRBJ2-5; the D gene is possibly TRBD2 (6 bases). This CDR3 is built from 15 residues. Trimming took 3 bases from V and 5 from J, leaving 16 bases between them. CDR1 and CDR2 (germline): LNHDA, SQIVND (reference sequence). The CDR3 sequence is CASSMRDRSVETQYF. The DNA of the CDR3 is TGTGCCAGTAGTATGCGGGACCGTAGTGTCGAGACCCAGTACTTC.

The count of this clone is one. The V and J genes are TRBV5-1 and TRBJ2-2; D possibly corresponds to TRBD2 (6 bases). Trimming left V 4 bases short and J 1 base short, with 14 bases between. The CDR3 has 16 amino acids. Looked up from germline, CDR1 is SGHRS and CDR2 is YFSETQ. CDR3 in amino acids: CASSQLGRENTGELFF. DNA of the CDR3: TGCGCCAGCAGCCAACTCGGGCGGGAGAACACCGGGGAGCTGTTTTTT.

For this clone: The junction does not match germline at one end; this may be a read error. This chain links TRBV13 with TRBJ1-5, with unresolved D. The CDR3 consists of 18 residues. Per the germline V gene, CDR1 is PRHDT and CDR2 is FYEKMQ (reference sequence). DNA for the CDR3: TGTGCCAGCAACTTAGGAAAACTTCCGCCTAATAGCAATCAGCCCCAGCATTTT. Residues: CASNLGKLPPNSNQPQHF.

This rearrangement joins TRBV28 to TRBJ1-4; no clear D gene. Per germline, CDR1 MDHEN and CDR2 SYDVKM. The V end was cut by 7 bases, the J end by 10 bases, with 13 bases between. The CDR3 totals 12 residues. The CDR3 sequence is CASMEGARKLFF. The CDR3 DNA sequence: TGTGCCAGCATGGAGGGTGCCCGAAAACTGTTTTTT.

This sequence joins TRBV5-1 and TRBJ2-1, with 11 positions matching TRBD2. Germline CDR1 reads SGHRS; CDR2 reads YFSETQ. The J segment lost 8 bases and the V segment lost 8 bases, leaving 6 bases of the junction unmatched. The CDR3 contains 13 residues. The CDR3 region has the DNA TGCGCCAGTCAACTAGCGGGAGCGTATGAGCAGTTCTTC. This codes for CASQLAGAYEQFF.

The chain uses TRBV27 and TRBJ2-7; TRBD1 matches 9 bases. Trimming at V came to 5 bases and at J to 12 bases, leaving 5 bases not matched to a gene. Germline CDR1 and CDR2: MNHEY and SMNVEV (reference sequence). CDR3 size: 11 residues. The CDR3 sequence: CASSPGTGRYF. The CDR3 DNA reads TGTGCCAGCAGTCCCGGGACAGGGCGGTACTTC.

V gene TRBV19 combines with J gene TRBJ2-1; tentatively, D is TRBD2 (6 bases). CDR3 length: 15 amino acids. In germline, CDR1 is LNHDA, CDR2 SQIVND (reference sequence). The ends were cut back, 7 bases at V and 2 bases at J, with 15 bases in the middle. This CDR3 reads CASTPVGGAYNEQFF. Here the CDR3 DNA reads TGTGCCAGTACTCCTGTCGGCGGGGCCTACAATGAGCAGTTCTTC.

V gene TRBV6-5 combines with J gene TRBJ2-4; no firm D call. Trimming took off 4 bases at V and 0 bases at J, with 10 bases between the two ends. The CDR3 is made up of 15 amino acids. Germline CDR1 reads MNHEY; CDR2 reads SVGAGI. CDR3 sequence: CASSSWTLAKNIQYF. The CDR3 DNA is TGTGCCAGCAGTTCATGGACCCTAGCCAAAAACATTCAGTACTTC.

This rearrangement joins TRBV3-1 (or the pseudogene TRBV3-2) to TRBJ1-4; unclear D gene. The CDR3 consists of 17 residues. Trimming took off 2 bases at V and 4 bases at J, with 17 bases between the two ends. CDR1 is LGHDT, CDR2 YNNKEL, per germline (reference sequence). CDR3 sequence reads: CASSQIVGRSSNEKLFF. Here the CDR3 DNA reads TGTGCCAGCAGCCAAATTGTCGGGAGGAGTAGTAATGAAAAACTGTTTTTT.

The chain is built from TRBV10-3 and TRBJ2-5, with TRBD2 as a possible D gene (6 bases). From germline, CDR1 is ENHRY and CDR2 SYGVKD. The CDR3 covers 18 residues. V lost 3 bases, J lost 5 bases, and 25 bases lay in between. DNA of the CDR3: TGTGCCATCAGTGAAAATTCCATGGGGGGAGTCCGTGCGGAGACCCAGTACTTC. It encodes CAISENSMGGVRAETQYF.

The V and J genes are TRBV28 and TRBJ2-3, with 8 bases that match TRBD1. This CDR3 is 18 amino acids long. J gave up 2 bases and V 1 base, and 11 bases lay outside the gene matches. Germline V gene sequence: CDR1 MDHEN, CDR2 SYDVKM. CDR3 sequence (DNA): TGTGCCAGCAGTTTATTGCCCGGACAGGGTACAAACACAGATACGCAGTATTTT. Its protein is CASSLLPGQGTNTDTQYF.